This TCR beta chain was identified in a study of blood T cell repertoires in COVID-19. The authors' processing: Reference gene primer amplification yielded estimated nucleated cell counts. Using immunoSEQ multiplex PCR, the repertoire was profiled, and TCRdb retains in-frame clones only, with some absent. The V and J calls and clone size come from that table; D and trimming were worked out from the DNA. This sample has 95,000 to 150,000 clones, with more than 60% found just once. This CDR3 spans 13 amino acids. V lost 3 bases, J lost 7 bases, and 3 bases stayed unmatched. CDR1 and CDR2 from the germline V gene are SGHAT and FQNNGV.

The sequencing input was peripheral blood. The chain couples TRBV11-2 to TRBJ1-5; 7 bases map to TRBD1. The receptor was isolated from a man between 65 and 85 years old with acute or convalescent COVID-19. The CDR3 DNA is TGTGCCAGCAGCTTGGACAGGAGGCAGCCCCAGCATTTT. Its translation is CASSLDRRQPQHF.